The clone carrying this TCR beta chain was recorded at least ten times. The sample belongs to a study of blood T cells in healthy people across ages. The germline gives CDR1 SGHTA, CDR2 FQGNSA. This CDR3 is 14 amino acids long. The trim removed 3 bases at V and 6 bases at J, leaving 4 bases unmatched. Alongside a J-beta primer mix, a sample-barcoded 5' primer served in a second PCR lasting about 7 to 11 cycles. Each cDNA molecule received a tag from a template-switch adaptor that had 12 random nucleotides. All samples yielded 2.5 million or more CDR3-containing paired-end reads. Each CDR3 protein is one row after TCRdb ran MiXCR on the 5' RACE reads. The sample carries about 1.6 million distinct CDR3 sequences, about 32% recorded once.

The sample was blood. The rearrangement joins TRBV7-2 to TRBJ1-5; 8 bases fit TRBD1. The clonotype was recovered from a woman in her twenties or thirties in good health. CDR3 in amino acids: CASSFLQGGQPQHF. CDR3 in DNA: TGTGCCAGCAGCTTTCTACAGGGGGGTCAGCCCCAGCATTTT. Full variable domain (outside the CDR3, taken from reference TRBV7-2 and TRBJ1-5): GAGVSQSPSNKVTEKGKDVELRCDPISGHTALYWYRQSLGQGLEFLIYFQGNSAPDKSGLPSDRFSAERTGGSVSTLTIQRTQQEDSAVYLCASSFLQGGQPQHFGDGTRLSIL.